Presented here are 29 T cell receptor beta chains from one specimen sequenced in a study of early T cells in non-severe SARS-CoV-2 infection. Each CDR3 protein is one row after TCRdb ran MiXCR on the 5' RACE reads. The sample comprises about 110,000 distinct CDR3 sequences, 8.5% to 14% of which are singletons, and 7.6% rests with the top ten. Sequenced input: whole blood. The receptor set was obtained from an adult who was a healthcare worker with PCR-confirmed SARS-CoV-2 infection or an uninfected control (not recorded which).

V gene TRBV5-1 combines with J gene TRBJ2-2; 7 positions agree with TRBD1. Germline V gives CDR1 SGHRS, CDR2 YFSETQ. The CDR3 loop spans 17 amino acids. With V trimmed by 1 base and J by 0 bases, 6 bases remained unmatched. CDR3 sequence (DNA): TGCGCCAGCAGCTTGTTCAGGGGGACGGCGAACACCGGGGAGCTGTTTTTT. This gives the protein CASSLFRGTANTGELFF.

The CDR3 sequence is CASSQDPYNEQFF. The CDR3 DNA reads TGCGCCAGCAGCCAAGATCCATACAATGAGCAGTTCTTC. The chain combines TRBV4-3 with TRBJ2-1; D remains unclear. This CDR3 contains 13 residues. V was shortened by 0 bases and J by 4 bases, with 4 bases between the two germline ends. CDR1 is LGHNA, CDR2 YSLEER, per germline.

In its sample, this clonotype was seen many times. The chain combines TRBV5-6 with TRBJ2-1; D is perhaps TRBD1 (6 bases). The CDR3 consists of 15 residues. V was shortened by 4 bases and J by 8 bases, with 19 bases between the two germline ends. The germline V gene encodes CDR1 SGHDT and CDR2 YYEEEE. The CDR3 nucleotides read TGTGCCAGCAGCCCGATGGCAGGGGTTTACGATGAGCAGTTCTTC. This sequence encodes CASSPMAGVYDEQFF.

This clonotype was picked up many times. The chain has TRBV24-1 and TRBJ2-1; D might be TRBD1 (5 bases). CDR1 KGHDR and CDR2 SFDVKD come from the germline V gene. Trimming left V 1 base short and J 15 bases short, with 12 bases between. The CDR3 length is 12 residues. The CDR3 nucleotides read TGTGCCACCAGTGATTTTAAAGGGGTCCCGTTCTTC. Its translation is CATSDFKGVPFF.

This chain links TRBV11-2 with TRBJ2-7; maybe TRBD2 (6 bases). The V end lost 3 bases, the J end lost 3 bases, and 12 bases lay between the germline ends. Germline loops: CDR1 SGHAT, CDR2 FQNNGV. The CDR3 is made up of 14 amino acids. CDR3 protein: CASSFSAGSYEQYF. CDR3 nucleotides: TGTGCCAGCAGCTTCAGCGCGGGAAGCTACGAGCAGTACTTC. The complete variable domain, with remaining parts taken from reference TRBV11-2 and TRBJ2-7, reads EAGVAQSPRYKIIEKRQSVAFWCNPISGHATLYWYQQILGQGPKLLIQFQNNGVVDDSQLPKDRFSAERLKGVDSTLKIQPAKLEDSAVYLCASSFSAGSYEQYFGPGTRLTVT.

This clonotype was detected a few times. The V gene is TRBV2, the J gene TRBJ2-7, with D unresolved. Trimming stripped 0 bases from V and 1 base from J, with 10 bases between. The CDR3 is 15 residues long. Germline CDR1 and CDR2: SNHLY and FYNNEI. DNA for the CDR3: TGTGCCAGCAGTGAAGCTTGGCTACCATCCTACGAGCAGTACTTC. This sequence encodes CASSEAWLPSYEQYF.

In its sample, this clonotype was seen many times. This chain joins TRBV7-2 and TRBJ2-3; D possibly uses TRBD1 or TRBD2 (5 bases each). V was cut by 6 bases and J by 2 bases, with 21 bases left in between. The germline V gene encodes CDR1 SGHTA and CDR2 FQGNSA. The CDR3 covers 17 residues. CDR3 sequence (DNA): TGTGCCAGCAGGGCCCGGGACCGCCACGTAGACACAGATACGCAGTATTTT. It translates to CASRARDRHVDTDTQYF.

This clonotype was counted ten times or more. The chain employs TRBV29-1 and TRBJ2-2; D is undetermined. The CDR3 covers 13 residues. Per the germline V gene, CDR1 is SQVTM and CDR2 is ANQGSEA. Trimming took 7 bases from V and 1 from J, leaving 10 bases between them. This chain's CDR3 is CSATTGNTGELFF. Here the CDR3 DNA reads TGCAGCGCCACGACTGGGAACACCGGGGAGCTGTTTTTT.

This clonotype was seen a handful of times. The rearrangement links TRBV12-3 or TRBV12-4 to TRBJ2-1; no reliable D call. With 5 bases removed from V and 6 bases from J, the gap between germline ends came to 8 bases. The CDR3 contains 12 residues. The CDR3 DNA sequence: TGTGCCAGCAGTCCGGTGGGCAATGAGCAGTTCTTC. It codes for CASSPVGNEQFF.

The chain has TRBV6-1 and TRBJ1-5; TRBD1 agrees at 8 bases. The germline V gene encodes CDR1 MNHNS and CDR2 SASEGT. CDR3 length equals 15 residues. After removal of 7 bases from V and 2 bases from J, the junction contained 7 bases not matched to a gene. The CDR3 sequence: CASIDRGQRNQPQHF. CDR3 sequence (DNA): TGTGCCAGCATTGACAGGGGCCAGCGCAATCAGCCCCAGCATTTT.

The genes are TRBV7-2 and TRBJ2-7; possibly TRBD1 for D (5 bases). Trimming cost V 2 bases and J 1 base, with 9 bases left between them. CDR1 SGHTA and CDR2 FQGNSA come from the germline V gene. This CDR3 spans 14 amino acids. The CDR3 is CASSLIRGSYEQYF. The CDR3 bases are TGTGCCAGCAGCTTAATAAGGGGTTCCTACGAGCAGTACTTC.

V is TRBV28 and J is TRBJ2-7; 8 bases match TRBD2. CDR1 is MDHEN, CDR2 SYDVKM, per germline. The CDR3 sequence is 15 residues long. Trimming cost V 3 bases and J 6 bases; bases outside gene matches: 10. The CDR3 sequence is CASSFDFAGGGEQYF. The CDR3 DNA reads as TGTGCCAGCAGTTTCGACTTCGCGGGAGGAGGCGAGCAGTACTTC.

Comments on this clonotype: This likely comes from a read error, as the CDR3 has no conserved phenylalanine or tryptophan at its end. The J gene is TRBJ1-4, the V gene TRBV28; no clear D. Germline V gene lookup returns CDR1 MDHEN and CDR2 SYDVKM. CDR3 size: 13 residues. V lost 3 bases and J lost 4, with 6 bases in between. This CDR3 is CASSFNLNEKLFI. For the CDR3, the DNA is TGTGCCAGCAGTTTCAATCTTAATGAAAAACTGTTTATT.

This clonotype has at least ten counts. This chain's CDR3 is CASSLEPGGGEQYF. In nucleotides, the CDR3 is TGTGCCAGCAGCTTAGAACCAGGAGGTGGCGAGCAGTACTTC. V gene TRBV7-3 combines with J gene TRBJ2-7; a weak D match, TRBD2 (5 bases). This CDR3 has 14 residues. Trimming removed 2 bases from V and 6 bases from J, with 14 bases in between. The germline gives CDR1 SGHTA, CDR2 FQGTGA.

This clonotype was detected a few times. This rearrangement joins TRBV5-5 to TRBJ1-2; D is undetermined. V lost 0 bases to trimming and J lost 4 bases, with 13 bases between them. Germline V lookup: CDR1 SGHKS, CDR2 YYEKEE (reference sequence). This CDR3 has 15 residues. Here the CDR3 DNA reads TGTGCCAGCAGCTTGGAGCGGGCGGGCAGCTATGGCTACACCTTC. Translated, it gives CASSLERAGSYGYTF.

This clonotype has just a few counts. The chain couples TRBV7-2 to TRBJ2-5, with 7 nucleotides matching TRBD1. Germline V gene sequence: CDR1 SGHTA, CDR2 FQGNSA. The V segment lost 3 bases and the J segment 4 bases; nucleotides outside the gene matches: 2. The CDR3 has 13 amino acids. CDR3 residues: CASSFAGGETQYF. CDR3 coding DNA: TGTGCCAGCAGCTTCGCAGGGGGAGAGACCCAGTACTTC. The variable domain in full, completed from reference TRBV7-2 and TRBJ2-5, reads GAGVSQSPSNKVTEKGKDVELRCDPISGHTALYWYRQSLGQGLEFLIYFQGNSAPDKSGLPSDRFSAERTGGSVSTLTIQRTQQEDSAVYLCASSFAGGETQYFGPGTRLLVL.

This clonotype was seen more than once but under ten times. The rearrangement links TRBV5-1 to TRBJ2-1; the D call may be TRBD1 or TRBD2 (5 bases each). Per the germline V gene, CDR1 is SGHRS and CDR2 is YFSETQ. The CDR3 runs 15 residues. V lost 5 bases and J lost 5, with 17 bases in between. CDR3 in DNA: TGCGCCAGCAGTAAAGGGGACGTAGGTGACAATGAGCAGTTCTTC. The encoded protein is CASSKGDVGDNEQFF.

This clonotype was seen a few times. This sequence joins TRBV3-1 and TRBJ1-2; possible D gene TRBD1, 6 bases. Germline CDR1 LGHDT, CDR2 YNNKEL (reference sequence). The CDR3 runs to 13 residues. With 8 bases removed from V and 3 bases from J, the gap between germline ends came to 13 bases. CDR3 nucleotide sequence: TGTGCCAGCCGAGACAGGAGGGACTATGGCTACACCTTC. Amino acids: CASRDRRDYGYTF.

V usage is TRBV6-5 and J usage is TRBJ1-6, with D perhaps matching TRBD1 (6 bases). The CDR3 loop spans 15 amino acids. The germline V and J ends were trimmed by 6 bases and 8 bases, with 17 bases remaining between them. Germline V CDR1 and CDR2: MNHEY, SVGAGI. The CDR3 sequence is CASRGKQGADSPLHF. For the CDR3, the DNA is TGTGCCAGCAGGGGAAAACAGGGCGCGGATTCACCCCTCCACTTT.

CDR3: CSARDPRTSGIYEQYF. The CDR3 DNA reads TGCAGTGCTAGAGATCCGAGGACTAGCGGTATCTACGAGCAGTACTTC. The chain couples TRBV20-1 to TRBJ2-7, with TRBD2 matching over 10 bases. J gave up 3 bases and V 0 bases, and 8 bases lay outside the gene matches. This CDR3 spans 16 amino acids. Germline values: CDR1 DFQATT, CDR2 SNEGSKA (reference sequence).

The rearrangement joins TRBV27 to TRBJ2-1; 9 bases match TRBD2. The CDR3 totals 15 residues. Germline V lookup: CDR1 MNHEY, CDR2 SMNVEV (reference sequence). V dropped 3 bases and J dropped 9; count of bases not matched to a gene: 9. This CDR3 is CASSLEGLAFREQFF. The CDR3 DNA reads as TGTGCCAGCAGTTTGGAGGGACTAGCCTTTCGTGAGCAGTTCTTC.

This clonotype was found many times. The chain recombines TRBV20-1 with TRBJ1-1, with TRBD1 as a possible D gene (6 bases). Trimming took 0 bases from V and 7 from J, leaving 12 bases between them. Germline V gene lookup returns CDR1 DFQATT and CDR2 SNEGSKA (reference sequence). This CDR3 comprises 13 residues. CDR3 residues: CSARDRGRVEAFF. The CDR3 DNA reads as TGCAGTGCTAGAGACAGGGGTCGGGTTGAAGCTTTCTTT.

The rearrangement links TRBV20-1 to TRBJ2-3, with TRBD2 matching 11 bases. Germline CDR1 and CDR2: DFQATT and SNEGSKA (reference sequence). The ends lost 4 bases at V and 2 bases at J; junction bases unmatched: 2. The CDR3 extends over 14 amino acids. The CDR3 is CSATSGGTTDTQYF. CDR3 coding DNA: TGCAGTGCTACTAGCGGGGGGACCACAGATACGCAGTATTTT.

The V and J genes are TRBV2 and TRBJ2-1; TRBD2 matches at 14 bases. The CDR3 loop spans 14 amino acids. Germline V gene sequence: CDR1 SNHLY, CDR2 FYNNEI. The J segment lost 7 bases and the V segment lost 7 bases, leaving 3 bases of the junction unmatched. DNA of the CDR3: TGTGCCAGCACCTGGACTAGCGGGAGGAATGAGCAGTTCTTC. It codes for CASTWTSGRNEQFF. The whole variable domain, remainder taken from reference TRBV2 and TRBJ2-1, is EPEVTQTPSHQVTQMGQEVILRCVPISNHLYFYWYRQILGQKVEFLVSFYNNEISEKSEIFDDQFSVERPDGSNFTLKIRSTKLEDSAMYFCASTWTSGRNEQFFGPGTRLTVL.

This clonotype was observed a handful of times. The chain's CDR3 is CASSFRQQDTQYF. The CDR3 nucleotides read TGTGCCAGCAGTTTTCGACAGCAAGATACGCAGTATTTT. The chain uses TRBV12-3 or TRBV12-4 and TRBJ2-3; TRBD1 might be the D (5 bases). Trimming removed 3 bases from V and 5 bases from J, with 9 bases in between. The CDR3 covers 13 residues.

The sample holds many counts of this clonotype. The rearrangement joins TRBV19 to TRBJ1-1, with a weak D call TRBD1 (5 bases). Germline CDR1 LNHDA, CDR2 SQIVND (reference sequence). V was shortened by 8 bases and J by 6 bases, with 16 bases between the two germline ends. This CDR3 is built from 13 residues. The CDR3 DNA sequence: TGTGCCAGTTCGGACACTTCAGCGGCTGAAGCTTTCTTT. It encodes CASSDTSAAEAFF. Full variable domain (outside the CDR3, taken from reference TRBV19 and TRBJ1-1): DGGITQSPKYLFRKEGQNVTLSCEQNLNHDAMYWYRQDPGQGLRLIYYSQIVNDFQKGDIAEGYSVSREKKESFPLTVTSAQKNPTAFYLCASSDTSAAEAFFGQGTRLTVV.

This clonotype was recorded a few times. The chain joins TRBV21-1 to TRBJ2-7; the tabulated D call, TRBD1, remains unverified against the DNA. TRBV21-1 is reported as a pseudogene. This CDR3 contains 13 residues. DNA of the CDR3: TGTGCCAGCGTTGCATTGACAGGGTACGAGCAGTACTTC. It codes for CASVALTGYEQYF.

In its sample, this clonotype was seen many times. The chain links TRBV5-1 to TRBJ2-3; D gene unclear. The germline V gene has CDR1 SGHRS and CDR2 YFSETQ. V gave up 4 bases and J gave up 2 bases, with 11 bases separating them. The CDR3 sequence is 14 residues long. The CDR3: CASSQHTLTDTQYF. CDR3 coding DNA: TGCGCCAGCAGCCAACACACTCTCACAGATACGCAGTATTTT.

This clonotype has just a few counts. V and J are TRBV29-1 and TRBJ2-3; D remains unclear. Germline assignment: CDR1 SQVTM and CDR2 ANQGSEA. The CDR3 has 15 residues. The V end lost 3 bases, the J end lost 0 bases, and 13 bases lay between the germline ends. CDR3 DNA: TGCAGCGTTGACTGGGTTCTTGGTAGCACAGATACGCAGTATTTT. Translating it yields CSVDWVLGSTDTQYF.